This entry describes one TCR beta chain. The antigen it recognizes is unknown. A junction end diverges from the germline sequence, so it may reflect a read error. This entry belongs to a study of tumor and adjacent non-tumor tissue in lung cancer (dated by TCRdb to between 2017 and 2018). With regard to the full study: Patients with adenocarcinoma (around eleven), squamous cell carcinoma (2) and small cell lung cancer (1) were included in the cohort. Among the roughly 15 patients, ages ranged from roughly 31 to 85 years, around ten were men and 5 were women, and disease was TNM stage I to III. Sequencing produced about 130,000,000 productive TCRbeta reads in total, an average of about 4.5 million reads per sample. The study compared bulk TCRbeta repertoires from lung tumor tissue and matched distant non-tumor lung tissue of over 13 lung cancer patients. About 30 paired specimens, one tumor and one normal lung sample per patient, were profiled by TCRbeta CDR3 sequencing.

Study-level results and caveats: TCR diversity (inverse Simpson) was significantly higher in tumor than in normal lung tissue (around 450 vs 150, P = 0.0075, Mann-Whitney U test). Peripheral blood was not sequenced, so blood TCRbeta repertoires in these lung cancer patients were not examined. Younger patients had significantly higher TCR diversity, and higher tumor TCR diversity was associated with shorter overall and disease-free survival. The top 100 clones made up a significantly larger cumulative share of the repertoire in normal lung than in tumor tissue. The methods do not name the sequencing platform or mention unique molecular identifiers. With only roughly 15 patients in the cohort, the authors noted that larger samples and more detailed clinical data are needed.

RNA was isolated from bulk, unsorted tissue, and RNA quality was assessed with a NanoDrop ND-1000 and an Agilent 2100. The donors were newly diagnosed lung cancer patients admitted for thoracic surgery in China from August to November 2014 who had not received prior chemotherapy. Anyone who had undergone radiotherapy or chemotherapy before, or who had another cancer at the same time, was left out of the study. Pieces of surgical tissue measuring about 1-2.1 cm3 were kept in RNAlater solution and held at -80 degrees C until needed. Libraries were constructed by multiplex PCR. Reads for this sample came from an Illumina HiSeq 2500. TCRbeta libraries were constructed through three rounds of nested PCR with primers (Table S4) according to protocols adapted from ARM-PCR. PCR products of 200-500 bp were gel-excised and purified with the QIAquick gel extraction kit before sequencing. As for the original processing: Trimmomatic was used to clean the reads, FLASH was used to merge the reads into complete CDR3 sequences, and MiTCR was used to assign the reads to V(D)J germline segments. Clonal diversity was computed as the inverse Simpson's index with VDJtools. A read counted as productive if the sequence was in-frame and lacked a premature stop codon. Using fastp at Q25 and MiXCR, TCRdb reprocessed the public reads and kept productive beta chains. Each CDR3 protein appears once, grouped with its most common genes and DNA. The V and J calls shown here were made by TCRdb, not taken from the authors' results. The sample table contains over 110,000 distinct CDR3 sequences; only one count was recorded for roughly 66% of them. Jointly, the top ten make up roughly 18% of the sample.

The CDR3 goes from the cysteine to the phenylalanine over 13 residues. The only DNA kept is the CDR3, 39 bases in frame from the first base. The chain employs TRBV12-3 or TRBV12-4 and TRBJ2-3, with TRBD1 perhaps the D gene, on 5 matching bases. Source material: lung tumor tissue. This clonotype was sampled from a man between 60 and 75 years old with small cell lung cancer. The nucleotide sequence is TGTGCCAGCAGTTCCACCGAGACAGCTACGCAGTATTTT. It encodes CASSSTETATQYF.